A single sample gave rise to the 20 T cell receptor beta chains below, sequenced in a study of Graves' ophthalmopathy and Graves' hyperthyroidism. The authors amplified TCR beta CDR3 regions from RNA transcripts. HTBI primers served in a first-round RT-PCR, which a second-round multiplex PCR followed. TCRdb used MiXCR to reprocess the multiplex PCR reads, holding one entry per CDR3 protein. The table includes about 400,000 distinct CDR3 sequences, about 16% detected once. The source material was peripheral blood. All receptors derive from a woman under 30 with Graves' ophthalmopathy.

The CDR3 DNA is TGTGCCAGCTCATCGACAGGGCTACCCTATTCTGGGGCCAACGTCCTGACTTTC. Amino acid sequence: CASSSTGLPYSGANVLTF. The V call is TRBV18, the J call TRBJ2-6; TRBD1 agrees at 7 bases. V shed 5 bases and J 1 base; nucleotides not matched to a gene: 11. The CDR3 runs 18 residues. CDR1 is KGHSH and CDR2 is LQKENI in the germline V gene.

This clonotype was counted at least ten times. Written as DNA, the CDR3 is TGTGCCAGCAGTCCCTCGGGACAGCTAGGCTATAATTCACCCCTCCACTTT. Translation: CASSPSGQLGYNSPLHF. The rearrangement links TRBV28 to TRBJ1-6; 7 positions agree with TRBD1. This CDR3 spans 17 amino acids. Per the germline V gene, CDR1 is MDHEN and CDR2 is SYDVKM. Unmatched junction bases numbered 10, after V lost 5 bases and J lost 3 bases.

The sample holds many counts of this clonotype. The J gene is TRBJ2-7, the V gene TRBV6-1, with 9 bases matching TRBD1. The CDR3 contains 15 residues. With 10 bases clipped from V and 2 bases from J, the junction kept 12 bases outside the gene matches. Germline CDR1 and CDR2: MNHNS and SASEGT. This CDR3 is CATTQGTGRTYEQYF. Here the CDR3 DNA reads TGTGCCACAACCCAGGGGACAGGGAGGACCTACGAGCAGTACTTC.

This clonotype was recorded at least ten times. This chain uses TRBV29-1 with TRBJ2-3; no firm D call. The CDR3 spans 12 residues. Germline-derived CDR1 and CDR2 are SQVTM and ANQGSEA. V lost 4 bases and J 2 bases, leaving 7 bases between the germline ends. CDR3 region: CSVAVDTDTQYF. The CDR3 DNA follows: TGCAGCGTTGCTGTGGACACAGATACGCAGTATTTT.

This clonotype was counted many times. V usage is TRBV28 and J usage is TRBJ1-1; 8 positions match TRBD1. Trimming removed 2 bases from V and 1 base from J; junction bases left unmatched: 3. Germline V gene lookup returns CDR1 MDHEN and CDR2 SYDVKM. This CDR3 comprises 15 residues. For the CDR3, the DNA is TGTGCCAGCAGTTTAACGACAGGGGCGAACACTGAAGCTTTCTTT. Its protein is CASSLTTGANTEAFF.

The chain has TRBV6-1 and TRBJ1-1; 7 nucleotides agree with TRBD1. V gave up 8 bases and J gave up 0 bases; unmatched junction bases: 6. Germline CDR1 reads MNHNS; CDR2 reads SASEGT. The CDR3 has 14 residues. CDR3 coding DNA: TGTGCCAGCCGGGACAGACCTATGAACACTGAAGCTTTCTTT. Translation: CASRDRPMNTEAFF.

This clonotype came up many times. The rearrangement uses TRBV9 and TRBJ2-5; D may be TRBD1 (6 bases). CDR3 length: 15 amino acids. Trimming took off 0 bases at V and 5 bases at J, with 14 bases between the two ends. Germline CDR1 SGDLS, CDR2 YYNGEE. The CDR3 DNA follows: TGTGCCAGCAGCGTAGGCCCCACAGGGCATGAGACCCAGTACTTC. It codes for CASSVGPTGHETQYF.

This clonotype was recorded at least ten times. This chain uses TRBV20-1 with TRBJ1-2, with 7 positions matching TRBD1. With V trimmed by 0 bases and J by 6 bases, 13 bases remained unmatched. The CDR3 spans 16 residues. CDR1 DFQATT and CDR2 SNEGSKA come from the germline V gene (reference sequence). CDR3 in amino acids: CSARDGRDSPRNGYTF. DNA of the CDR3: TGCAGTGCTAGAGATGGCCGGGACAGTCCCAGAAATGGCTACACCTTC.

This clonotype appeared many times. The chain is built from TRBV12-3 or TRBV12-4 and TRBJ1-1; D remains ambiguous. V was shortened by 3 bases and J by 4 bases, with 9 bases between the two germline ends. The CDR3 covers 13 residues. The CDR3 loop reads CASSLISLTEAFF. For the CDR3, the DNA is TGTGCCAGCAGTTTGATTTCGCTCACTGAAGCTTTCTTT.

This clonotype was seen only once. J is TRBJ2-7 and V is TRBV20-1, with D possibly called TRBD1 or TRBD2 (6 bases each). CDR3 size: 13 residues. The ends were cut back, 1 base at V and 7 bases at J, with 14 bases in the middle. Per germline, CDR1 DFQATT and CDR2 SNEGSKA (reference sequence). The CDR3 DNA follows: TGCAGTGCTAGAGGACCGGGGGCATGGGAGCAGTACTTC. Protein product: CSARGPGAWEQYF.

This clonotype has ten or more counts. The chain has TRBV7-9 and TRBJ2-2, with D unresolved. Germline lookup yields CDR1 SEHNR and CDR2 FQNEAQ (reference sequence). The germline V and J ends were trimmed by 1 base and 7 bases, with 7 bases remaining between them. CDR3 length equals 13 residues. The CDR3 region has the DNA TGTGCCAGCAGCTTAGGTAGCAACGGGGAGCTGTTTTTT. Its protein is CASSLGSNGELFF. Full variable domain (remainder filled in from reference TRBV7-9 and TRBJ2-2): DTGVSQNPRHKITKRGQNVTFRCDPISEHNRLYWYRQTLGQGPEFLTYFQNEAQLEKSRLLSDRFSAERPKGSFSTLEIQRTEQGDSAMYLCASSLGSNGELFFGEGSRLTVL.

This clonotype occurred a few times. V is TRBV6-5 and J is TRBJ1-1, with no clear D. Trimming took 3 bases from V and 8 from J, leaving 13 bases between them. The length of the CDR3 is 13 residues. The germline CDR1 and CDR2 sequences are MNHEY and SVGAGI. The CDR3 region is CASSYAGGQEAFF. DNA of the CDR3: TGTGCCAGCAGTTATGCAGGTGGCCAAGAAGCTTTCTTT.

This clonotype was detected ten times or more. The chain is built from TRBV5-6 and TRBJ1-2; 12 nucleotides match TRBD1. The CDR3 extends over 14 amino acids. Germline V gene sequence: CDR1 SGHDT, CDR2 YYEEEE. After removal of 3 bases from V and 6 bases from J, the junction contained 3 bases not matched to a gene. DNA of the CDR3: TGTGCCAGCAGCTGGGGGACAGGGGGCCATGGCTACACCTTC. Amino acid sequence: CASSWGTGGHGYTF. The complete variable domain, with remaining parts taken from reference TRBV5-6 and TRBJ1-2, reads DAGVTQSPTHLIKTRGQQVTLRCSPKSGHDTVSWYQQALGQGPQFIFQYYEEEERQRGNFPDRFSGHQFPNYSSELNVNALLLGDSALYLCASSWGTGGHGYTFGSGTRLTVV.

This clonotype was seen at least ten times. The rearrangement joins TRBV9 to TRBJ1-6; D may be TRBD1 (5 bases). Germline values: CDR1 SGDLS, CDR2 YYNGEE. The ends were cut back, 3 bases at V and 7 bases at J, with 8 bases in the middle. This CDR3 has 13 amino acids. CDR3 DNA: TGTGCCAGCAGCGCCGGGACGAATTCACCCCTCCACTTT. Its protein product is CASSAGTNSPLHF.

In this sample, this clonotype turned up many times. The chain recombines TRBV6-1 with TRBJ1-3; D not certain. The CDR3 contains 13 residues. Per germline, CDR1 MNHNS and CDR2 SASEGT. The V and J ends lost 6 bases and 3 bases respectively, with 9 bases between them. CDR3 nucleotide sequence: TGTGCCAGCAGCCGCCTCGGTGGAAACACCATATATTTT. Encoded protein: CASSRLGGNTIYF.

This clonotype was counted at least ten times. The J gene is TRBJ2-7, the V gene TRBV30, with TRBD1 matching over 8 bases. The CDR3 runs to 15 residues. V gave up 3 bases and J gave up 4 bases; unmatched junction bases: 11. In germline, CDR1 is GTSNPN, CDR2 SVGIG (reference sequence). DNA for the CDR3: TGTGCCTGGAGCGCCAGGGGGCCCCCGGGTTACGAGCAGTACTTC. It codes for CAWSARGPPGYEQYF.

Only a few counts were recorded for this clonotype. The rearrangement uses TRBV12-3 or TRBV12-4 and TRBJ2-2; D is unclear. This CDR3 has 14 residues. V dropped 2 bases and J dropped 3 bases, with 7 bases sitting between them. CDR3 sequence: CASSLTRHTGELFF. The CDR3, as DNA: TGTGCCAGCAGTTTAACGAGGCACACCGGGGAGCTGTTTTTT.

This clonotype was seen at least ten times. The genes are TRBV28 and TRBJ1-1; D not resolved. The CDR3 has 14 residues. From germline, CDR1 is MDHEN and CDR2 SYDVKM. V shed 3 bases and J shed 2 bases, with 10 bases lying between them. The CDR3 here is CASSFSGDNTEAFF. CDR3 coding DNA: TGTGCCAGCAGTTTTTCAGGAGATAACACTGAAGCTTTCTTT.

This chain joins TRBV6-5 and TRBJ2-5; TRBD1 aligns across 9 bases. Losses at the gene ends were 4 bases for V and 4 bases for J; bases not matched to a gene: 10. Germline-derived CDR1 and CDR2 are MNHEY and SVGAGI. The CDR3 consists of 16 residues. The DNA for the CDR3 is TGTGCCAGCAGTTTGGGAGCGGGACAGGGAGGAGAGACCCAGTACTTC. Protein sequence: CASSLGAGQGGETQYF.

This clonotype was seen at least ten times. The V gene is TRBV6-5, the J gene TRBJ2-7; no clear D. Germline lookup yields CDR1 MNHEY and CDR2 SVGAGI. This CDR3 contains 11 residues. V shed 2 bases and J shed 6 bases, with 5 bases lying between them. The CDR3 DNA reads TGTGCCAGCAGTTACCTGGCCGAGCAGTACTTC. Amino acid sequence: CASSYLAEQYF.